The 15 T cell receptor beta chains given below trace back to one sample, sequenced in a study of T cell responses to AZD1222 COVID-19 vaccine. Sequenced by immunoSEQ multiplex PCR; TCRdb stores in-frame clones only, minus some. The sample carries 70,000 to 85,000 clones, 86% recorded once. Sequencing was performed on peripheral blood, taken on day 0 of AZD1222 vaccination. Receptors were obtained from an adult in good health.

The gene calls are TRBV27 and TRBJ2-7; 8 bases are a match to TRBD1. V was pared by 5 bases and J by 4 bases, with 1 base of the junction left unmatched. The CDR3 contains 12 residues. Germline V gene sequence: CDR1 MNHEY, CDR2 SMNVEV (reference sequence). CDR3 DNA: TGTGCCAGCAGTAGACAGGGGTACGAGCAGTACTTC. Translated, it gives CASSRQGYEQYF.

This chain connects TRBV24-1 to TRBJ2-5; tentatively, D is TRBD1 or TRBD2 (5 bases each). The V end lost 5 bases, the J end lost 3 bases, and 15 bases lay between the germline ends. Germline V CDR1 and CDR2: KGHDR, SFDVKD. This CDR3 is built from 15 residues. CDR3: CATSALGVGEETQYF. The CDR3, as DNA: TGTGCCACCAGTGCCCTGGGGGTGGGGGAAGAGACCCAGTACTTC.

V is TRBV28 and J is TRBJ1-5, with D hard to call. The CDR3 consists of 21 residues. Trimming removed 1 base at V and 1 base at J, with 26 bases between. CDR1 and CDR2 from the germline V gene are MDHEN and SYDVKM. The CDR3 nucleotides are TGTGCCAGCAGTTTATTATTTAAAGAAGGCCGTTTGGGGTTAAGCAATCAGCCCCAGCATTTT. Translated: CASSLLFKEGRLGLSNQPQHF. Combining the CDR3 with reference TRBV28 and TRBJ1-5 gives the whole variable domain DVKVTQSSRYLVKRTGEKVFLECVQDMDHENMFWYRQDPGLGLRLIYFSYDVKMKEKGDIPEGYSVSREKKERFSLILESASTNQTSMYLCASSLLFKEGRLGLSNQPQHFGDGTRLSIL.

The chain has TRBV7-3 and TRBJ1-1; tentatively, D is TRBD1 (6 bases). The CDR3 is 14 amino acids. Trimming stripped 6 bases from V and 1 base from J, with 12 bases between. Germline assignment: CDR1 SGHTA and CDR2 FQGTGA. CDR3 loop: CASSPGTTNTEAFF. The DNA of the CDR3 is TGTGCCAGCAGTCCGGGGACAACGAACACTGAAGCTTTCTTT.

This clone is a singleton in its sample. This rearrangement joins TRBV28 to TRBJ1-5; D gene unclear. The CDR3 contains 14 residues. Trimming left V 11 bases short and J 4 bases short, with 18 bases between. Per the germline V gene, CDR1 is MDHEN and CDR2 is SYDVKM. The CDR3 coding sequence is TGTGCCGCCGATAACTCAGGTCTGAATCAGCCCCAGCATTTT. It encodes CAADNSGLNQPQHF. The complete variable domain, with remaining parts taken from reference TRBV28 and TRBJ1-5, reads DVKVTQSSRYLVKRTGEKVFLECVQDMDHENMFWYRQDPGLGLRLIYFSYDVKMKEKGDIPEGYSVSREKKERFSLILESASTNQTSMYLCAADNSGLNQPQHFGDGTRLSIL.

The rearrangement links TRBV30 to TRBJ2-7; D may be TRBD1 (6 bases). This CDR3 contains 15 residues. The germline V gene has CDR1 GTSNPN and CDR2 SVGIG (reference sequence). V was trimmed by 0 bases and J by 3 bases, leaving 15 bases between them. The CDR3 sequence: CAWSVATGPYYEQYF. For the CDR3, the DNA is TGTGCCTGGAGTGTAGCGACAGGACCATACTACGAGCAGTACTTC.

The chain couples TRBV28 to TRBJ2-7, with 12 bases aligning to TRBD1. Germline loops: CDR1 MDHEN, CDR2 SYDVKM. The junction had 15 bases not matched to a gene; V was cut back by 5 bases and J by 4 bases. The CDR3 is 18 amino acids. The CDR3 coding sequence is TGTGCCAGCAGTACAAGGAATCCGGGACAGGGGGCGGCATACGAGCAGTACTTC. Protein product: CASSTRNPGQGAAYEQYF.

This clone was seen only a few times. The chain recombines TRBV4-3 with TRBJ2-4; D unclear. CDR3 size: 15 residues. In germline, CDR1 is LGHNA, CDR2 YSLEER. The V end was cut by 0 bases, the J end by 0 bases, with 6 bases between. The CDR3 protein is CASSQEPVAKNIQYF. DNA for the CDR3: TGCGCCAGCAGCCAAGAGCCAGTAGCCAAAAACATTCAGTACTTC.

This clone was counted a few times. The genes are TRBV2 and TRBJ1-5, with D hard to call. CDR3 length equals 15 residues. Germline CDR1 and CDR2: SNHLY and FYNNEI. V lost 5 bases and J 6 bases, leaving 17 bases between the germline ends. The DNA of the CDR3 is TGTGCCAGCAGTATTCTGGGAACCCTCGGTCAGCCCCAGCATTTT. Residues: CASSILGTLGQPQHF.

This clone has a single count. The chain joins TRBV9 to TRBJ1-4, with no clear D. This CDR3 is 14 amino acids long. The germline V and J ends were trimmed by 0 bases and 5 bases, with 8 bases remaining between them. Germline CDR1 is SGDLS and CDR2 is YYNGEE. CDR3 residues: CASSVGTPNEKLFF. For the CDR3, the DNA is TGTGCCAGCAGCGTAGGCACTCCCAATGAAAAACTGTTTTTT.

This sequence joins TRBV7-9 and TRBJ2-7; no definite D call. The V and J ends lost 5 bases and 2 bases respectively, with 4 bases between them. Germline V gene data show CDR1 as SEHNR and CDR2 as FQNEAQ (reference sequence). There are 11 residues in the CDR3. CDR3: CASSATYEQYF. As DNA, the CDR3 is TGTGCCAGCAGCGCGACCTACGAGCAGTACTTC.

The chain recombines TRBV7-2 with TRBJ2-3, with D possibly being TRBD1 or TRBD2 (5 bases each). V was trimmed by 5 bases and J by 5 bases, leaving 17 bases between them. The V gene's germline CDR1 is SGHTA and CDR2 FQGNSA. The length of the CDR3 is 15 residues. CDR3 in amino acids: CASSAYPGAQDTQYF. The CDR3 nucleotides read TGTGCCAGCAGCGCCTACCCCGGGGCGCAAGATACGCAGTATTTT.

The chain employs TRBV7-2 and TRBJ2-7; weak D call: TRBD2 (6 bases). The CDR3 covers 13 residues. CDR1 and CDR2 (germline): SGHTA, FQGNSA. V lost 5 bases and J lost 2, with 10 bases in between. The CDR3, as DNA: TGTGCCAGCAGCGTACCGGGGGCCTACGAGCAGTACTTC. The encoded protein is CASSVPGAYEQYF.

The J gene is TRBJ1-5, the V gene TRBV19, with D possibly being TRBD1 (5 bases). The germline V gene has CDR1 LNHDA and CDR2 SQIVND (reference sequence). With 5 bases removed from V and 5 bases from J, the gap between germline ends came to 19 bases. This CDR3 has 16 amino acids. The CDR3 here is CASSSWDLRGDQPQHF. The CDR3 DNA is TGTGCCAGTAGTTCATGGGACCTCCGAGGGGATCAGCCCCAGCATTTT.

V gene TRBV9 combines with J gene TRBJ2-5; the D gene is possibly TRBD1 (6 bases). Germline V CDR1 and CDR2: SGDLS, YYNGEE. The length of the CDR3 is 14 residues. The V gene lost 2 bases and the J gene lost 4 bases, with 12 bases spanning the gap. The CDR3 sequence: CASSVRQAGETQYF. The CDR3 coding sequence is TGTGCCAGCAGCGTTAGACAGGCCGGAGAGACCCAGTACTTC.